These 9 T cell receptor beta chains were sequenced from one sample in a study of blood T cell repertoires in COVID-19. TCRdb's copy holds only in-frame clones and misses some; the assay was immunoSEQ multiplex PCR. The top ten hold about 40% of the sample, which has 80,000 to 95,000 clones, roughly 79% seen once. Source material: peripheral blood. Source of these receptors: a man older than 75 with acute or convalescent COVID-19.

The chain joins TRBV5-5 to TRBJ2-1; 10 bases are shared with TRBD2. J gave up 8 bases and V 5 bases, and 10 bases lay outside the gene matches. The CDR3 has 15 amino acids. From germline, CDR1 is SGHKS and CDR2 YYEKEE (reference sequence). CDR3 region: CASRVTGTSVDEQFF. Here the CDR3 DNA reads TGTGCCAGCAGAGTCACCGGGACTAGCGTGGATGAGCAGTTCTTC. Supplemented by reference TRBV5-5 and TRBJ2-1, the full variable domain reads DAGVTQSPTHLIKTRGQQVTLRCSPISGHKSVSWYQQVLGQGPQFIFQYYEKEERGRGNFPDRFSARQFPNYSSELNVNALLLGDSALYLCASRVTGTSVDEQFFGPGTRLTVL.

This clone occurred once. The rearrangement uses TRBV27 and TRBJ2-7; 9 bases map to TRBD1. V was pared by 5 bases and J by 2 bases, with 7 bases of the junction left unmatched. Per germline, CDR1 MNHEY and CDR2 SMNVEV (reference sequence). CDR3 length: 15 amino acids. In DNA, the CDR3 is TGTGCCAGCAGTACCGGGACAGGGATTGCCTACGAGCAGTACTTC. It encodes CASSTGTGIAYEQYF.

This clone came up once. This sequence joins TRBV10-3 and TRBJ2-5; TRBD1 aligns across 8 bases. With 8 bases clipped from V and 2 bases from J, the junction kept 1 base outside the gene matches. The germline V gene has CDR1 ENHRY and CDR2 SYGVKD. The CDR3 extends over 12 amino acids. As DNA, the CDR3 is TGTGCCATCCGGACAGGGCAAGAGACCCAGTACTTC. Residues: CAIRTGQETQYF.

CDR3 nucleotide sequence: TGTGCCAGCTCACCTCTAGGGGTCTCCTATAATTCACCCCTCCACTTT. Its protein product is CASSPLGVSYNSPLHF. The V call is TRBV18, the J call TRBJ1-6, with a possible D match to TRBD1 (5 bases). V dropped 3 bases and J dropped 0 bases, with 9 bases sitting between them. The CDR3 extends over 16 amino acids. CDR1 is KGHSH, CDR2 LQKENI, per germline.

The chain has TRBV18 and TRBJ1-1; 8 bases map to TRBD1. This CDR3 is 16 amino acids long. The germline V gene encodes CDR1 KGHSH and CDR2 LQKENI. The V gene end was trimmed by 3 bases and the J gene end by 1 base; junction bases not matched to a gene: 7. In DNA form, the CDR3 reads TGTGCCAGCTCACCGCGACAGGGGACGGGGAACACTGAAGCTTTCTTT. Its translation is CASSPRQGTGNTEAFF.

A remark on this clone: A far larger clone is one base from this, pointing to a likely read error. In nucleotides, the CDR3 is TGTGCCAGCAGCCTCGACAGGCAGTACGAGCAGTACTTC. Encoded protein: CASSLDRQYEQYF. The J gene is TRBJ2-7, the V gene TRBV2; TRBD1 might be the D (6 bases). The CDR3 contains 13 residues. V dropped 6 bases and J dropped 4 bases, with 13 bases sitting between them. Germline V gene data show CDR1 as SNHLY and CDR2 as FYNNEI.

CDR3 sequence: CASQGLAGADTQYF. Here the CDR3 DNA reads TGTGCCAGCCAGGGACTAGCGGGAGCAGATACGCAGTATTTT. The genes are TRBV2 and TRBJ2-3, with 14 bases fitting TRBD2. The V segment lost 8 bases and the J segment 4 bases; nucleotides outside the gene matches: 2. In germline, CDR1 is SNHLY, CDR2 FYNNEI. The CDR3 length is 14 residues.

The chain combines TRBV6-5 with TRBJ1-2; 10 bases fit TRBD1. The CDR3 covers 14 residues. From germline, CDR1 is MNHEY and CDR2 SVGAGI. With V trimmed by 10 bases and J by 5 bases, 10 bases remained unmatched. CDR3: CAIAPGTGDYGYTF. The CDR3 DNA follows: TGTGCCATCGCCCCCGGGACAGGGGATTATGGCTACACCTTC.

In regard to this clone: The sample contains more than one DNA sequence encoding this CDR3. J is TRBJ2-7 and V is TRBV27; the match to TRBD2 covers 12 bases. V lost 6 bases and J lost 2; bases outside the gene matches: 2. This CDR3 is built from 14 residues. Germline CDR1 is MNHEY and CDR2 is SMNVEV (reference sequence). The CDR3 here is CASRLAGGTYEQYF. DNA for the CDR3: TGTGCCAGCAGACTAGCGGGAGGCACCTACGAGCAGTACTTC.